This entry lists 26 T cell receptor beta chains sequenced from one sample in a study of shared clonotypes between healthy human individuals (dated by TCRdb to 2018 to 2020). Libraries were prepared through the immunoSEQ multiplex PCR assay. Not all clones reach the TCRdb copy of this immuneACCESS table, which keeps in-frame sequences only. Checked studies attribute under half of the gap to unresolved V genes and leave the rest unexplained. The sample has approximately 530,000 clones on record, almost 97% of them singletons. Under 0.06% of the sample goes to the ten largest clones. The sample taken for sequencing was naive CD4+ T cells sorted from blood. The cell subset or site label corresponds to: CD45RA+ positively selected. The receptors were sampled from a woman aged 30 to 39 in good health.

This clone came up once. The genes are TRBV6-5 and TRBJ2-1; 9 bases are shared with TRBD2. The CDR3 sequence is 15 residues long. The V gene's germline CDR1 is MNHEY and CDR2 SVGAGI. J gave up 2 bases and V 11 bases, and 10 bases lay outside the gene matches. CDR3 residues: CAAGGVAGAYNEQFF. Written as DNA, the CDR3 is TGTGCCGCCGGGGGGGTAGCGGGAGCCTACAATGAGCAGTTCTTC.

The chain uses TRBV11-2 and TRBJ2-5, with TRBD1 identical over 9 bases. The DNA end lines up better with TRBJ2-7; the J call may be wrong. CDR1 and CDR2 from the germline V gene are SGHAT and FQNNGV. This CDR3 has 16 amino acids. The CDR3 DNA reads TGTGCCAGCAGTACCGTTAGGTACAGGGGGCTCTACGAGCAGTACTTC. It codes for CASSTVRYRGLYEQYF.

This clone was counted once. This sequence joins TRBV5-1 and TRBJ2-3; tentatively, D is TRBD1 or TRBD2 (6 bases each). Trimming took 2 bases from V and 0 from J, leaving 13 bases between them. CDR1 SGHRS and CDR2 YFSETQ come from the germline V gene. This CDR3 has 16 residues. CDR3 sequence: CASSLPQGTSTDTQYF. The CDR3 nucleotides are TGCGCCAGCAGCTTACCCCAGGGGACTAGCACAGATACGCAGTATTTT.

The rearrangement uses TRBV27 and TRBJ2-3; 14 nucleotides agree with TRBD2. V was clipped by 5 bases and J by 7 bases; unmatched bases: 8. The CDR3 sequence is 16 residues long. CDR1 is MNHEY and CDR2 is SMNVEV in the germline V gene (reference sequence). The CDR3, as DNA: TGTGCCAGCAGTAAACTGGGGACTAGCGGGAGAAATACGCAGTATTTT. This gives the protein CASSKLGTSGRNTQYF.

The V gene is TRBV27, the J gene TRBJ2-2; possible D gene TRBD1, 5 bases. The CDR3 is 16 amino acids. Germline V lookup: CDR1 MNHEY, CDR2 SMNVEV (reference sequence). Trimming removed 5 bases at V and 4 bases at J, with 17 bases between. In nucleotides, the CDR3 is TGTGCCAGCAGTCCCTACCCGACAGATAGCACCGGGGAGCTGTTTTTT. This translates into CASSPYPTDSTGELFF.

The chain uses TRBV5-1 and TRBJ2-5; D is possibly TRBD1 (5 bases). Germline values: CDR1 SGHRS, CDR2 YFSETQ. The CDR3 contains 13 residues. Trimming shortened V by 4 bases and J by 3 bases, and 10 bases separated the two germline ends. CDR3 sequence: CASSVDTKETQYF. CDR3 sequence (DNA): TGCGCCAGCAGCGTGGACACCAAAGAGACCCAGTACTTC.

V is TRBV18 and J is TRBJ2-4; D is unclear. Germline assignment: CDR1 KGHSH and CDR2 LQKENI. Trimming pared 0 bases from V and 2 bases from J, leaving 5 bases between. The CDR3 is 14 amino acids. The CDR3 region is CASSPPASKNIQYF. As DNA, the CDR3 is TGTGCCAGCTCACCACCGGCTTCCAAAAACATTCAGTACTTC.

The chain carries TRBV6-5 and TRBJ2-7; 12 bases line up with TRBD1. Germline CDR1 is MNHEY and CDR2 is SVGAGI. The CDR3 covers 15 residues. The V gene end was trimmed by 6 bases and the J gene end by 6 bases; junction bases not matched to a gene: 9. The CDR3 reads CASSRGGQGAFEQYF. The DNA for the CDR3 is TGTGCCAGCAGCAGAGGGGGACAGGGGGCTTTCGAGCAGTACTTC.

The DNA for the CDR3 is TGTGCCAGCAGCTTGGTGGGGACAGGGATCCACGAGCAGTACTTC. The encoded protein is CASSLVGTGIHEQYF. This chain joins TRBV5-6 and TRBJ2-7, with 9 bases matching TRBD1. In germline, CDR1 is SGHDT, CDR2 YYEEEE. After removal of 0 bases from V and 5 bases from J, the junction contained 6 bases not matched to a gene. CDR3 length equals 15 residues.

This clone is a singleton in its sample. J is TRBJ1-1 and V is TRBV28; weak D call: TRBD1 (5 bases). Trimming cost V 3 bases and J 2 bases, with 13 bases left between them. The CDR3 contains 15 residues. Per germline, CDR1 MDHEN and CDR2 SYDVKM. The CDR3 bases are TGTGCCAGCAGTTTGGACACAGTCGGAAACACTGAAGCTTTCTTT. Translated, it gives CASSLDTVGNTEAFF.

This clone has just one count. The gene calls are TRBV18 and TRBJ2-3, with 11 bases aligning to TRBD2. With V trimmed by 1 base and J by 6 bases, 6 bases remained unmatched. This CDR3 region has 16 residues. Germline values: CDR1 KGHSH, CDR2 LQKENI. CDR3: CASSPRLAGGLDTQYF. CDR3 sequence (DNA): TGTGCCAGCTCACCACGTCTAGCGGGAGGACTGGATACGCAGTATTTT.

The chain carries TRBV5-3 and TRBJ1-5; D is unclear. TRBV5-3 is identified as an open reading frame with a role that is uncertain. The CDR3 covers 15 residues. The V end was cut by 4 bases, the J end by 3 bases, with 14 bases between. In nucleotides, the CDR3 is TGTGCCAGAAGCCGCAGACGGGGTTACAATCAGCCCCAGCATTTT. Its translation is CARSRRRGYNQPQHF.

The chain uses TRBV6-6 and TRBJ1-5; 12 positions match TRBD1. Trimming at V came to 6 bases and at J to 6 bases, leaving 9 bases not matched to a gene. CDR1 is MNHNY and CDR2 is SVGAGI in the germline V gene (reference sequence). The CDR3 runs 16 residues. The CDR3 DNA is TGTGCCAGCAGCGCCACCGGGACAGGGGGCGGTCAGCCCCAGCATTTT. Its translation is CASSATGTGGGQPQHF.

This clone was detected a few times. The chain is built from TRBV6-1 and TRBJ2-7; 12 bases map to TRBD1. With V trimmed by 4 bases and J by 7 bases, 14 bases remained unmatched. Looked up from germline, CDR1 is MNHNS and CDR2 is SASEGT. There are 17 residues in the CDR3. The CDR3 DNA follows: TGTGCCAGCAGTGTTTTTAGAACCGGGACAGGGGGCAGAGAGCAGTACTTC. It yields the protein CASSVFRTGTGGREQYF.

CDR3 coding DNA: TGTGCCAGCAGTTTGGCGGCCGAGGGGGCCAACGTCCTGACTTTC. This codes for CASSLAAEGANVLTF. The chain carries TRBV28 and TRBJ2-6; D uncertain. Germline CDR1 reads MDHEN; CDR2 reads SYDVKM. Trimming pared 3 bases from V and 4 bases from J, leaving 10 bases between. This CDR3 has 15 amino acids.

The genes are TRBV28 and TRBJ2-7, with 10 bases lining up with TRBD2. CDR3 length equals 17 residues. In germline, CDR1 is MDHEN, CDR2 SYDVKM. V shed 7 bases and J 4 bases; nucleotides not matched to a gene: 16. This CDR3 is CASMEASGRWTGYEQYF. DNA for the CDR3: TGTGCCAGCATGGAGGCTAGCGGGAGATGGACCGGGTACGAGCAGTACTTC. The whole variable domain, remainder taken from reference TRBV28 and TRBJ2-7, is DVKVTQSSRYLVKRTGEKVFLECVQDMDHENMFWYRQDPGLGLRLIYFSYDVKMKEKGDIPEGYSVSREKKERFSLILESASTNQTSMYLCASMEASGRWTGYEQYFGPGTRLTVT.

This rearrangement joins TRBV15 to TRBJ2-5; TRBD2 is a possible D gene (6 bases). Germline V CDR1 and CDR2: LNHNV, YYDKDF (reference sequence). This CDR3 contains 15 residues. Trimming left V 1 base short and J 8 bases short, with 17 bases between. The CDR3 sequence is CATSRVKGTGETQYF. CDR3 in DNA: TGTGCCACCAGCAGAGTTAAAGGGACGGGGGAAACCCAGTACTTC.

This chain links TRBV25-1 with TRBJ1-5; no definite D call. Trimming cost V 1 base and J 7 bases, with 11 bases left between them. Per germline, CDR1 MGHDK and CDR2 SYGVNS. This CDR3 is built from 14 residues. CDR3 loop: CASSESGSGQPQHF. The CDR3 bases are TGTGCCAGCAGTGAATCAGGCTCGGGACAGCCCCAGCATTTT.

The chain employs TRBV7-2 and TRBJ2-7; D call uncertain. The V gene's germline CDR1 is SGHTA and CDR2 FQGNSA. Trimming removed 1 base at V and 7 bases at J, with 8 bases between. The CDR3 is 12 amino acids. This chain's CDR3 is CASSLVSGEQYF. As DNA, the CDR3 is TGTGCCAGCAGCTTAGTCTCTGGGGAGCAGTACTTC.

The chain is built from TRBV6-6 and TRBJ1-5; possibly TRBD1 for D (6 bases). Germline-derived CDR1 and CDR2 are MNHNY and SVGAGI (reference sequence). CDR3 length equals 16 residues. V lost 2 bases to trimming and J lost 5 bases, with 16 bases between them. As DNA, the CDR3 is TGTGCCAGCAGTTACCGCCGCAGGGGCACCGATCAGCCCCAGCATTTT. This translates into CASSYRRRGTDQPQHF.

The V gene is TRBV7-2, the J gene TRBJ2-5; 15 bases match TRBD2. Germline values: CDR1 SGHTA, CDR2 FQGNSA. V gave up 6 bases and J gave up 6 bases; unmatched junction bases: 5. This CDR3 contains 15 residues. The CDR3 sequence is CASSPGLAGGQTQYF. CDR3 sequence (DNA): TGTGCCAGCAGTCCGGGACTAGCGGGAGGACAGACCCAGTACTTC. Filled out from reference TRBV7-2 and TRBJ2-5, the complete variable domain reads GAGVSQSPSNKVTEKGKDVELRCDPISGHTALYWYRQSLGQGLEFLIYFQGNSAPDKSGLPSDRFSAERTGGSVSTLTIQRTQQEDSAVYLCASSPGLAGGQTQYFGPGTRLLVL.

The CDR3 DNA reads as TGCGCCAGCACGGGACTTTCGAGCTCCTACAATGAGCAGTTCTTC. Translation gives CASTGLSSSYNEQFF. The chain couples TRBV10-2 to TRBJ2-1, with a weak D call TRBD2 (6 bases). Looked up from germline, CDR1 is WSHSY and CDR2 is SAAADI. Trimming took off 7 bases at V and 0 bases at J, with 13 bases between the two ends. The CDR3 runs to 15 residues.

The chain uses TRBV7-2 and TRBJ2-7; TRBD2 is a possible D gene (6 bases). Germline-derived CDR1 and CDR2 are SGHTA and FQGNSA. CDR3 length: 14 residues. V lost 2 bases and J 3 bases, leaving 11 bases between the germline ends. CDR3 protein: CASSLFQDYYEQYF. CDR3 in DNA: TGTGCCAGCAGCTTATTTCAGGACTACTACGAGCAGTACTTC.

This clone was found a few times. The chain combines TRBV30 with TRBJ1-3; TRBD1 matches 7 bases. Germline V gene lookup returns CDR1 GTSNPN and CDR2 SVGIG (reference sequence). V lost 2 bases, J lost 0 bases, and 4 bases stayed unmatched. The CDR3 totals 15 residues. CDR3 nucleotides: TGTGCCTGGAGTTTCGGACAGGCCTCTGGAAACACCATATATTTT. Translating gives CAWSFGQASGNTIYF.

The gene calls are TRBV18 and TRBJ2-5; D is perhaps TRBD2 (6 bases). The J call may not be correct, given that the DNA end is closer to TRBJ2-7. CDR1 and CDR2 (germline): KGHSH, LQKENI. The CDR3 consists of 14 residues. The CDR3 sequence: CASSPGQGGNEQYF. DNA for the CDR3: TGTGCCAGCTCACCAGGCCAGGGAGGCAACGAGCAGTACTTC.

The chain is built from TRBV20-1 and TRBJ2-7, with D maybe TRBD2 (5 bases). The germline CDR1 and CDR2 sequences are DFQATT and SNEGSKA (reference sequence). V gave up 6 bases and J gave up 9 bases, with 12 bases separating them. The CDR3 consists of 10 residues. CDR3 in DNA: TGCAGTGCCCGCCGGGATAGGCAGTACTTC. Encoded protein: CSARRDRQYF.